This T cell receptor beta chain was identified during a study of cytomegalovirus exposure and HLA in healthy donors. V was clipped by 4 bases and J by 9 bases, with 7 bases between them. This CDR3 is 10 amino acids long. Germline assignment: CDR1 SQVTM and CDR2 ANQGSEA. In the PCR, 60 Vbeta and 13 Jbeta primers were used. Produced via immunoSEQ multiplex PCR; TCRdb's table is partial and in-frame only. Among about 250,000 clones listed, around 78% were seen once. V and J are TRBV29-1 and TRBJ2-4; no reliable D call. The receptor was derived from a boy younger than 18 in good health and CMV-seronegative. The sequenced sample consisted of PBMCs. CDR3 nucleotide sequence: TGCAGCGTTGGTTCGAGCATTCAGTACTTC. Encoded protein: CSVGSSIQYF.